The source of this T cell receptor (beta chain) is a study of blood T cells in healthy people across ages. General study findings and limits: Age advanced and TCR beta diversity per million T cells fell, roughly linearly. TCR beta diversity tracked closely with naive T cell percentage. Researchers said unsorted PBMCs prevented a conclusive naive versus antigen-experienced comparison. Aged donors had fewer naive CD4+ cells and lower diversity than long-lived donors.

Germline CDR1 SGHNT, CDR2 YENEEA. V lost 0 bases and J 0 bases, leaving 12 bases between the germline ends. The CDR3 covers 16 residues. About this clonotype itself: Its antigen remains unidentified.

The second PCR ran roughly 6 to 12 cycles with a sample-barcoded 5' primer and J-beta primers. Using its own MiXCR run on the 5' RACE reads, TCRdb lists one record per CDR3 protein. The sample yields about 680,000 distinct CDR3 sequences, approximately 50% seen once. The source is a woman aged 55-70 years in good health. The sequencing sample was made of blood. The genes are TRBV11-3 and TRBJ2-7; D is uncertain. CDR3 region: CASSLDERTGSYEQYF. In DNA form, the CDR3 reads TGTGCCAGCAGCTTAGATGAACGGACCGGCTCCTACGAGCAGTACTTC.